What follows are 23 T cell receptor beta chains derived from one specimen sequenced in a study of cytomegalovirus exposure and HLA in healthy donors. With 60 Vbeta and 13 Jbeta primers, the PCR was carried out. The table came from immunoSEQ multiplex PCR; TCRdb's copy has only in-frame clones and leaves some out. This table has 150,000 or so clones, about four fifths appearing once. Sequencing was performed on PBMCs. The source of these receptors is a boy aged 2 to 9 in good health and CMV-seronegative.

V and J are TRBV27 and TRBJ2-3; weak D call: TRBD2 (6 bases). The length of the CDR3 is 14 residues. Germline lookup yields CDR1 MNHEY and CDR2 SMNVEV (reference sequence). Trimming cost V 6 bases and J 1 base, with 11 bases left between them. The CDR3 protein is CASSLAPGTDTQYF. The CDR3 DNA reads TGTGCCAGCAGCCTAGCGCCCGGCACAGATACGCAGTATTTT.

This clone has only one observation. This chain connects TRBV6-6 to TRBJ1-1; TRBD1 matches at 7 bases. This CDR3 spans 16 amino acids. Germline-derived CDR1 and CDR2 are MNHNY and SVGAGI (reference sequence). Trimming took 7 bases from V and 5 from J; bases not matched to a gene: 16. The CDR3 protein is CASTSDREKRGTEAFF. The CDR3 DNA is TGTGCCAGCACCTCAGACAGGGAAAAGAGAGGAACTGAAGCTTTCTTT.

CDR3 DNA sequence: TGTGCCATCAGTGAGGGGGGACAGGGTGGCTACGAGCAGTACTTC. The encoded protein is CAISEGGQGGYEQYF. This sequence joins TRBV10-3 and TRBJ2-7; TRBD1 agrees at 9 bases. There are 15 residues in the CDR3. The germline V gene has CDR1 ENHRY and CDR2 SYGVKD. V dropped 2 bases and J dropped 3; count of bases not matched to a gene: 5.

The chain couples TRBV15 to TRBJ2-1; D may be TRBD2 (6 bases). The CDR3 consists of 14 residues. Trimming took off 3 bases at V and 1 base at J, with 7 bases between the two ends. In germline, CDR1 is LNHNV, CDR2 YYDKDF (reference sequence). CDR3: CATSSGSSYNEQFF. The CDR3 nucleotides are TGTGCCACCAGCAGCGGGAGTTCCTACAATGAGCAGTTCTTC.

This rearrangement joins TRBV28 to TRBJ2-3, with 7 bases aligning to TRBD2. The CDR3 is 14 amino acids. V gave up 6 bases and J gave up 0 bases; unmatched junction bases: 3. Germline V gene data show CDR1 as MDHEN and CDR2 as SYDVKM. The CDR3 DNA follows: TGTGCCAGCAGCCCACTAGCGAGCACAGATACGCAGTATTTT. Amino acids: CASSPLASTDTQYF.

The V gene is TRBV19, the J gene TRBJ2-2, with D hard to call. Trimming removed 3 bases from V and 0 bases from J, with 8 bases in between. Germline V gene lookup returns CDR1 LNHDA and CDR2 SQIVND (reference sequence). The CDR3 is made up of 15 amino acids. The CDR3 DNA reads TGTGCCAGTAGTATGTTCTATCCGAACACCGGGGAGCTGTTTTTT. As protein: CASSMFYPNTGELFF.

The chain's CDR3 is CASSENRYEQYF. The CDR3, as DNA: TGTGCCAGCAGTGAGAACAGGTACGAGCAGTACTTC. The rearrangement links TRBV6-1 to TRBJ2-7, with D perhaps matching TRBD1 (5 bases). The CDR3 is made up of 12 amino acids. V lost 3 bases, J lost 4 bases, and 7 bases lay in between. In germline, CDR1 is MNHNS, CDR2 SASEGT.

This clone appeared a few times. This chain connects TRBV6-6 to TRBJ1-1; 9 bases are a match to TRBD1. J gave up 7 bases and V 2 bases, and 2 bases lay outside the gene matches. Germline values: CDR1 MNHNY, CDR2 SVGAGI (reference sequence). The CDR3 totals 13 residues. The CDR3 loop reads CASSYRGQGEAFF. CDR3 DNA sequence: TGTGCCAGCAGTTACAGGGGACAGGGTGAAGCTTTCTTT.

The table lists this clone with a few counts. This rearrangement joins TRBV6-6 to TRBJ1-1; possible D gene TRBD1, 6 bases. Per the germline V gene, CDR1 is MNHNY and CDR2 is SVGAGI (reference sequence). Trimming cost V 2 bases and J 4 bases, with 11 bases left between them. CDR3 length: 14 residues. The CDR3 DNA is TGTGCCAGCAGTTACCTCAGGGGCAGCACTGAAGCTTTCTTT. The encoded protein is CASSYLRGSTEAFF.

This chain uses TRBV5-6 with TRBJ1-2; 12 nucleotides align to TRBD1. V was pared by 4 bases and J by 6 bases, with 7 bases of the junction left unmatched. This CDR3 is built from 15 residues. Germline V gene sequence: CDR1 SGHDT, CDR2 YYEEEE. CDR3 in DNA: TGTGCCAGCAGCGGGGACAGGGGGCAGGGGGATGGCTACACCTTC. It is translated as CASSGDRGQGDGYTF. Using reference TRBV5-6 and TRBJ1-2 for the parts outside the CDR3, the full variable domain is DAGVTQSPTHLIKTRGQQVTLRCSPKSGHDTVSWYQQALGQGPQFIFQYYEEEERQRGNFPDRFSGHQFPNYSSELNVNALLLGDSALYLCASSGDRGQGDGYTFGSGTRLTVV.

This chain's CDR3 is CAISETGGFEKLFF. The CDR3 bases are TGTGCCATCAGTGAGACAGGGGGCTTTGAAAAACTGTTTTTT. The chain is built from TRBV10-3 and TRBJ1-4; 9 nucleotides match TRBD1. Losses at the gene ends were 2 bases for V and 7 bases for J; bases not matched to a gene: 2. In germline, CDR1 is ENHRY, CDR2 SYGVKD. The CDR3 sequence is 14 residues long.

This chain links TRBV7-8 with TRBJ2-1; TRBD2 agrees at 8 bases. The CDR3 runs 18 residues. The V and J ends lost 1 base and 0 bases, in that order; junction bases with no gene match: 8. Looked up from germline, CDR1 is SGHVS and CDR2 is FQNEAQ. The CDR3 sequence: CASSLVVPSGYSYNEQFF. In nucleotides, the CDR3 is TGTGCCAGCAGCTTAGTGGTCCCTAGCGGGTACTCCTACAATGAGCAGTTCTTC.

The chain has TRBV6-1 and TRBJ2-7; the D gene is possibly TRBD1 (5 bases). The CDR3 has 15 amino acids. Between the trimmed V and J ends, which lost 0 bases and 0 bases, there was a span of 9 bases. The germline V gene encodes CDR1 MNHNS and CDR2 SASEGT. The CDR3 spells CASSEARQSSYEQYF. The DNA of the CDR3 is TGTGCCAGCAGTGAAGCGCGACAGAGCTCCTACGAGCAGTACTTC.

The chain joins TRBV27 to TRBJ2-1; 7 bases are a match to TRBD1. V shed 2 bases and J 0 bases; nucleotides not matched to a gene: 7. Germline V CDR1 and CDR2: MNHEY, SMNVEV (reference sequence). The CDR3 has 17 residues. Here the CDR3 DNA reads TGTGCCAGCAGTTTAGGGACAGAAACCCACTCCTACAATGAGCAGTTCTTC. Translated: CASSLGTETHSYNEQFF.

V gene TRBV7-9 combines with J gene TRBJ2-7; 7 bases are shared with TRBD2. The junction had 6 bases not matched to a gene; V was cut back by 1 base and J by 6 bases. Germline V gene data show CDR1 as SEHNR and CDR2 as FQNEAQ (reference sequence). The CDR3 runs to 14 residues. The CDR3 DNA reads TGTGCCAGCAGCTTAGACGGCGGGAGAGGCGAGCAGTACTTC. It specifies CASSLDGGRGEQYF.

The CDR3 region has the DNA TGTGCCAGCAGTTTTTCTTGGACTAGCGGGAGAGTCAATGAGCAGTTCTTC. It encodes CASSFSWTSGRVNEQFF. J is TRBJ2-1 and V is TRBV27; TRBD2 matches at 13 bases. V trimming: 3 bases; J trimming: 6 bases; junction bases outside the gene matches: 8. CDR3 size: 17 residues. The V gene's germline CDR1 is MNHEY and CDR2 SMNVEV (reference sequence).

The V and J genes are TRBV6-5 and TRBJ2-5; D is possibly TRBD1 (5 bases). This CDR3 region has 12 residues. V was clipped by 7 bases and J by 5 bases, with 11 bases between them. Germline CDR1 MNHEY, CDR2 SVGAGI. The CDR3 nucleotides are TGTGCCAGCAACTCAGGGCGGGAGACCCAGTACTTC. It specifies CASNSGRETQYF.

This clone came up a few times. The chain recombines TRBV28 with TRBJ2-1; the match to TRBD2 covers 15 bases. The J segment lost 9 bases and the V segment lost 3 bases, leaving 6 bases of the junction unmatched. From germline, CDR1 is MDHEN and CDR2 SYDVKM. There are 16 residues in the CDR3. The CDR3 reads CASSFGLAGGPREQFF. The CDR3 region has the DNA TGTGCCAGCAGTTTTGGACTAGCGGGAGGGCCGCGTGAGCAGTTCTTC. The entire variable domain, with the rest obtained from reference TRBV28 and TRBJ2-1, is as follows: DVKVTQSSRYLVKRTGEKVFLECVQDMDHENMFWYRQDPGLGLRLIYFSYDVKMKEKGDIPEGYSVSREKKERFSLILESASTNQTSMYLCASSFGLAGGPREQFFGPGTRLTVL.

The chain's CDR3 is CASNTQGEETQYF. The CDR3 nucleotides are TGTGCCAGCAACACACAGGGGGAAGAGACCCAGTACTTC. This chain connects TRBV6-5 to TRBJ2-5; 8 nucleotides line up with TRBD1. Trimming took 7 bases from V and 3 from J; bases not matched to a gene: 4. Germline CDR1 and CDR2: MNHEY and SVGAGI. The CDR3 contains 13 residues.

This rearrangement joins TRBV11-2 to TRBJ2-1; 8 positions match TRBD2. This CDR3 contains 15 residues. Germline assignment: CDR1 SGHAT and CDR2 FQNNGV. With 5 bases clipped from V and 7 bases from J, the junction kept 10 bases outside the gene matches. This chain's CDR3 is CASSPVNGRVNEQFF. The DNA for the CDR3 is TGTGCCAGCAGCCCCGTTAACGGGAGGGTAAATGAGCAGTTCTTC.

This chain connects TRBV5-4 to TRBJ2-6; D might be TRBD1 (5 bases). The CDR3 consists of 17 residues. Germline CDR1 is SGHNT and CDR2 is YYREEE (reference sequence). With 4 bases removed from V and 0 bases from J, the gap between germline ends came to 14 bases. CDR3 amino acids: CASSTGRVASGANVLTF. CDR3 nucleotides: TGTGCCAGCAGCACAGGTAGGGTTGCCTCTGGGGCCAACGTCCTGACTTTC.

J is TRBJ2-2 and V is TRBV10-3, with 7 bases fitting TRBD2. CDR1 is ENHRY and CDR2 is SYGVKD in the germline V gene. V lost 6 bases to trimming and J lost 1 base; unmatched junction nucleotides: 8. CDR3 size: 16 residues. The DNA for the CDR3 is TGTGCCATCAGGAGGTCAACGGGAGGGAACACCGGGGAGCTGTTTTTT. This gives the protein CAIRRSTGGNTGELFF.

DNA of the CDR3: TGTGCCAGCAGCTCAGTAGGGAGGGGCAACACTGAAGCTTTCTTT. Translating gives CASSSVGRGNTEAFF. The J gene is TRBJ1-1, the V gene TRBV5-4, with D possibly matching TRBD1 (5 bases). The germline V gene encodes CDR1 SGHNT and CDR2 YYREEE (reference sequence). CDR3 length: 15 amino acids. Trimming cost V 3 bases and J 2 bases, with 14 bases left between them.